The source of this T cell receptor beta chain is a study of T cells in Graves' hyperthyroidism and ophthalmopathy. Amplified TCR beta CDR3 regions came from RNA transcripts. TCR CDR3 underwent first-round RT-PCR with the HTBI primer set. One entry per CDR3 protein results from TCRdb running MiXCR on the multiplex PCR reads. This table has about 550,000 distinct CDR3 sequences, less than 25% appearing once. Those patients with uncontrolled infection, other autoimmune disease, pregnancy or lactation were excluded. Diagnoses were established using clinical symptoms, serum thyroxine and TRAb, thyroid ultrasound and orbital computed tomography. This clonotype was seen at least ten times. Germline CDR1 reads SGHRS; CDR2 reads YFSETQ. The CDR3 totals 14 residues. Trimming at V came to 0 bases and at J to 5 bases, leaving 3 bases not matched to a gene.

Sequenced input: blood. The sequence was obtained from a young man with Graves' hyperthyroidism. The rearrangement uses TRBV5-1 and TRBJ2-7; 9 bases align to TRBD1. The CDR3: CASSLGTGEDEQYF. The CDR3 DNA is TGCGCCAGCAGCTTGGGGACAGGGGAGGACGAGCAGTACTTC.